The entry below gives a single T cell receptor beta chain sequence along with its context. Its antigen target is currently unknown. No per-base quality is available; no much larger clone lies one base away. The receptor library was made with the immunoSEQ multiplex PCR assay. What TCRdb holds here is the immuneACCESS table cut down to in-frame rearrangements. Part of the clones is not present; checked against another copy, under half of the missing clones reflect an unresolved V gene, and the others are unexplained. This sample has approximately 33,000 clones in its table, and 85% to 95% of those were observed once. About 8% of the sample lies in the top ten. The sample belongs to a study of PD-1 and CTLA-4 blockade in melanoma (dated by TCRdb to about 2021). Regarding the complete study: The study compared how PD-1 blockade and CTLA-4 blockade affected the melanoma-reactive CD8 T cell response in patients with melanoma.

CDR3 length: 13 amino acids, cysteine to phenylalanine. Only the CDR3 portion is preserved as DNA: 39 bases, with reading frame beginning at the first base. CDR1 is given as SGHAT and CDR2 as FQNNGV, both from the germline V gene. The germline ends are 14 bases apart after V is trimmed by 4 bases and J by 7 bases. The sequence was obtained from a human donor with melanoma. The chain was built from TRBV11-2 and TRBJ2-7, and TRBD2 may be the D gene, going by 5 matching bases. The sample consisted of CD8+ T cells from peripheral blood, taken from a patient given anti-PD-1 treatment. For the CDR3, the sequence is CASSSTSTGEQYF. DNA sequence: TGTGCCAGCAGCTCGACTTCAACGGGGGAGCAGTACTTC. Reference TRBV11-2 and TRBJ2-7 proteins supply the regions before and after the CDR3; the full variable domain is: EAGVAQSPRYKIIEKRQSVAFWCNPISGHATLYWYQQILGQGPKLLIQFQNNGVVDDSQLPKDRFSAERLKGVDSTLKIQPAKLEDSAVYLCASSSTSTGEQYFGPGTRLTVT.